Described below is a single T cell receptor beta chain sequence and its context. The antigen is unknown. Via MiXCR, TCRdb re-called the 5' RACE reads, giving one row per CDR3 protein. Of roughly 110,000 distinct CDR3 sequences in the sample, 17% were seen once. V lost 7 bases and J lost 8; bases outside the gene matches: 12. The CDR3 covers 15 residues. Germline CDR1 and CDR2: SGDLS and YYNGEE. The entry originates in a study of T-cell memory formation after mild COVID-19. Study observations and caveats: In pre-infection memory, a portion of responding clones appeared, which suggested that cross-reactive memory joined.

The V gene is TRBV9, the J gene TRBJ2-1; the match to TRBD2 covers 10 bases. The receptor was derived from an adult woman who had mild COVID-19 (a few samples of this study predate the infection). Cell type and time point are not known. Sequenced sample: PBMCs or a T cell subset sorted from them (not recorded which). This chain's CDR3 is CASGPLAGAVDEQFF. As DNA, the CDR3 is TGTGCCAGCGGTCCCCTAGCGGGAGCGGTTGATGAGCAGTTCTTC.